This T cell receptor beta chain stems from a study of early T cells in non-severe SARS-CoV-2 infection (dated by TCRdb to 2020 to 2022). Study-wide context: TCR sequencing used bulk RNA from unsorted whole blood, so alpha and beta chains could not be paired. The full study reports these points: VDJdb matching was skewed toward anti-spike CD8 responses, so virus-specific expansions were likely underestimated and private and CD4 specificities were missed.

This clonotype came up a few times. Its target antigen remains unknown. No clone much larger than this one lies a single base away; base qualities are absent. The germline V gene (reference sequence) gives CDR1 as MNHEY and CDR2 as SMNVEV. Inclusive of the bounding cysteine and phenylalanine, the CDR3 is 14 residues long. The only DNA kept is the CDR3, 42 bases in frame from the first base. V loses 2 bases, J loses 7 bases, and the germline ends lie 12 bases apart. The method was 5' RACE. The data were produced on a NextSeq 500. The TCR library protocol attached unique molecular identifiers to individual cDNA molecules to correct for sequencing error and PCR bias. Both TCR alpha and beta chains were sequenced, and tight co-correlation was observed between alpha and beta sequence abundances in each sample. The study's processing was this. Decombinator V4 was used to annotate the V gene, J gene and CDR3 of the TCR sequences. Expanded TCRs were defined as changing significantly between any two time points under a Poisson model with p below 0.0001. TCR abundances were normalised to the total number of TCRs sequenced in each sample and reported as counts per million. MAIT TCRs were defined by TRAV1-2 paired with TRAJ12, TRAJ20 or TRAJ33, and iNKT TCRs by TRAV10 paired with TRAJ18. A search of VDJdb, accessed on 1 November 2021, was run for TCRs annotated to CMV, EBV and SARS-CoV-2, with TCRs annotated for multiple antigens excluded. TCRdb passed the public sequencing reads through fastp at Q25 and MiXCR, retaining productive beta sequences. Duplicate CDR3 protein sequences are folded into a single record with the most common DNA and genes. The V and J calls reflect TCRdb's pipeline rather than the authors' work. Recorded for this sample are about 49,000 distinct CDR3 sequences; about 4.2% of them occurred a single time. Roughly 6% of the sample is held by the ten biggest clonotypes.

The study was a case-control design nested within a healthcare worker cohort in London, UK, with weekly nasopharyngeal swab PCR tests and blood sampling. Between 23 and 31 March 2020, the week of the UK lockdown, healthcare workers were enrolled and then followed up weekly for as long as 16 weeks. The V gene is TRBV27 and the J gene is TRBJ2-1, with TRBD1 as a weak D call on 5 bases. The sequence was obtained from an adult who was a healthcare worker with PCR-confirmed SARS-CoV-2 infection or an uninfected control (not recorded which). Sequencing input: whole blood. CDR3 protein: CASSLDSISNEQFF. The sequenced DNA is TGTGCCAGCAGTTTAGACAGCATATCAAATGAGCAGTTCTTC.